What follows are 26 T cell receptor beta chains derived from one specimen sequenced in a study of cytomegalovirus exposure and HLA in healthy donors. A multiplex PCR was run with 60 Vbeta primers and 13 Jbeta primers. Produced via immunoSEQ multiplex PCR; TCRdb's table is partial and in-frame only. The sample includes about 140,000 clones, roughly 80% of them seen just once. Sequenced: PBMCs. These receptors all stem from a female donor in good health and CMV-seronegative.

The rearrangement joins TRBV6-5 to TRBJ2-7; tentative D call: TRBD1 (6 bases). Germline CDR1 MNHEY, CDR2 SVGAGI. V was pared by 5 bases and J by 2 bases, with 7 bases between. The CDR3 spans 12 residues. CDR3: CASSDRTYEQYF. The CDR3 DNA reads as TGTGCCAGCAGTGACAGGACCTACGAGCAGTACTTC.

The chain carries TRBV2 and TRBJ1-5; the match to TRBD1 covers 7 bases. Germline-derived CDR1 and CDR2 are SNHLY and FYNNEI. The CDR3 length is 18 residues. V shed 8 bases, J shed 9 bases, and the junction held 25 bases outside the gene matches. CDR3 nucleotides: TGTGCCAGCGGACCCCCCCGACAGGGTATAAGAAAATCATGGCCCCAGCATTTT. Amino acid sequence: CASGPPRQGIRKSWPQHF.

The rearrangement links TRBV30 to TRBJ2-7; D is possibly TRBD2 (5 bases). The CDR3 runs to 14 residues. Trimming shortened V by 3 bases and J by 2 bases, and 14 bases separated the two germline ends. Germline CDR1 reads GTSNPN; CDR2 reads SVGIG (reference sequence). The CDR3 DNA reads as TGTGCCTGGAGGGCCCGGGATCGAACCTACGAGCAGTACTTC. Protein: CAWRARDRTYEQYF.

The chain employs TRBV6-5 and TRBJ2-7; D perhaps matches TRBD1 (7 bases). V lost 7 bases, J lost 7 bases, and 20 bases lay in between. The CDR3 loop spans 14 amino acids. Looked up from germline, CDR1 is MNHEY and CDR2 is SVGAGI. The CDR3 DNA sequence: TGTGCCAGCACTCCAGGGGGGTTGAAGATGGAGCAGTACTTC. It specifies CASTPGGLKMEQYF.

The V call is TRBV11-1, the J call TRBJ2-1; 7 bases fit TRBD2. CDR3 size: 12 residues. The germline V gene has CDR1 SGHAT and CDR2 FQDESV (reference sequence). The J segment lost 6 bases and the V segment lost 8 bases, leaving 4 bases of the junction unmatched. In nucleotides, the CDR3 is TGTGCCAGCCGGGGAGGGACCAATGAGCAGTTCTTC. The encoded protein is CASRGGTNEQFF.

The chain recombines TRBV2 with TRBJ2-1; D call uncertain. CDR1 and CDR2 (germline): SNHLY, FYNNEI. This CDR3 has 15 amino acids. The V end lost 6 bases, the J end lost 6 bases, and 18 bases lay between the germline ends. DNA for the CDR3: TGTGCCAGCAGCTTCGACAAGGCCCTACTCAATGAGCAGTTCTTC. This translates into CASSFDKALLNEQFF.

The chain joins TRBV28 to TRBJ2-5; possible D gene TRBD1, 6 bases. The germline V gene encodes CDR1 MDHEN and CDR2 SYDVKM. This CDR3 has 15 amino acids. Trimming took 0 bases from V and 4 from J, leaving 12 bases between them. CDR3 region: CASSLWEQGRETQYF. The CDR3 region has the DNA TGTGCCAGCAGTTTATGGGAACAGGGCCGAGAGACCCAGTACTTC.

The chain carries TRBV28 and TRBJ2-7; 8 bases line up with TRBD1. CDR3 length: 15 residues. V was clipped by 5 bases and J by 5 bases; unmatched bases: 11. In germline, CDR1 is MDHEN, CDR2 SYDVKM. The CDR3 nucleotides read TGTGCCAGCAGTCGCCGGCGGACAGGGACCCACGAGCAGTACTTC. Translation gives CASSRRRTGTHEQYF. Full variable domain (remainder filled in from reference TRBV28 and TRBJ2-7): DVKVTQSSRYLVKRTGEKVFLECVQDMDHENMFWYRQDPGLGLRLIYFSYDVKMKEKGDIPEGYSVSREKKERFSLILESASTNQTSMYLCASSRRRTGTHEQYFGPGTRLTVT.

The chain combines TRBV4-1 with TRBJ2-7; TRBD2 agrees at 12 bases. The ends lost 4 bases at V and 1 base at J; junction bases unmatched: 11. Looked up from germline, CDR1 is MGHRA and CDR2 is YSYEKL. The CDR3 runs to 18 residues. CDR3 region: CASSPTSGSVIRSYEQYF. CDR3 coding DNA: TGCGCCAGCAGCCCGACTAGCGGGAGCGTGATTCGATCCTACGAGCAGTACTTC.

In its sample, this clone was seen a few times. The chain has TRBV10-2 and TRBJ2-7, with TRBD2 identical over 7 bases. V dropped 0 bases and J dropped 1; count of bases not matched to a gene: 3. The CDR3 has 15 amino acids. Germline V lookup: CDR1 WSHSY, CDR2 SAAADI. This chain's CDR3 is CASSESSGVSYEQYF. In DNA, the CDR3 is TGCGCCAGCAGTGAGTCCAGCGGGGTTTCCTACGAGCAGTACTTC.

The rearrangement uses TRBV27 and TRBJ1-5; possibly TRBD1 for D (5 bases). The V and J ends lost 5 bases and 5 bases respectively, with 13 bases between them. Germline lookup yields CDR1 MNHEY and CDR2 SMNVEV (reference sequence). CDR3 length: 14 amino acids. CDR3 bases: TGTGCCAGCAGTACTCAGGGTCCCCATCAGCCCCAGCATTTT. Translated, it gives CASSTQGPHQPQHF.

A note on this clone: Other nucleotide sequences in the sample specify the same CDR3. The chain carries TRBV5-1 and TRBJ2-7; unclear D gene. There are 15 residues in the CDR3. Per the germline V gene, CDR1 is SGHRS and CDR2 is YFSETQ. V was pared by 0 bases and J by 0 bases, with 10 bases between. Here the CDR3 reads CASSLDPGSSYEQYF. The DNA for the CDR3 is TGCGCCAGCAGCTTGGATCCAGGTTCCTCCTACGAGCAGTACTTC.

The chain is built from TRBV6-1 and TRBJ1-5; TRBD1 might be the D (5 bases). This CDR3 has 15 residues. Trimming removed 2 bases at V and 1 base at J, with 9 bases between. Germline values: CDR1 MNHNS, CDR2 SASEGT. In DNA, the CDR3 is TGTGCCAGCAGTGAAAGGGGCAGAAGCAATCAGCCCCAGCATTTT. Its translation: CASSERGRSNQPQHF.

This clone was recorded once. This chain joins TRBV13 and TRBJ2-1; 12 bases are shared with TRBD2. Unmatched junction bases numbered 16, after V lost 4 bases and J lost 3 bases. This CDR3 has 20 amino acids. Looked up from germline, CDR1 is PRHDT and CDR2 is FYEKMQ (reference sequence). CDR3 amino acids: CASSSTPSGRVQPNYNEQFF. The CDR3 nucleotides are TGTGCCAGCAGCTCGACTCCTAGCGGGAGGGTCCAACCGAACTACAATGAGCAGTTCTTC.

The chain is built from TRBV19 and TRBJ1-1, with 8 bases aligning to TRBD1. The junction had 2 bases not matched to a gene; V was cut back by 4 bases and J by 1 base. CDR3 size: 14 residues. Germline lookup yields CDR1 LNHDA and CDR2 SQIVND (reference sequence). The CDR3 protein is CASSTGQGNTEAFF. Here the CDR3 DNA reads TGTGCCAGTAGTACCGGACAGGGGAACACTGAAGCTTTCTTT.

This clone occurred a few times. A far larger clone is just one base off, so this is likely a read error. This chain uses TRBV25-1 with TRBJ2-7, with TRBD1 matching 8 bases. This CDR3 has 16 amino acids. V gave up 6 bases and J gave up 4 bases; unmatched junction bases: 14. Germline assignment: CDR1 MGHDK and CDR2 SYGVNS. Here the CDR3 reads CASSEGVGTGYYEQYV. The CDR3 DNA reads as TGTGCCAGCAGCGAGGGTGTCGGGACAGGTTATTACGAGCAGTACGTC.

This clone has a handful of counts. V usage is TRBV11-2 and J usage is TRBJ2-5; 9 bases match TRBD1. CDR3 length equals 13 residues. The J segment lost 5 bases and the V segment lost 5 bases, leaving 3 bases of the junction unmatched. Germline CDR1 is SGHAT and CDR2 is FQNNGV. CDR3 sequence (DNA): TGTGCCAGCAGCGGGGACAGGGTGGAGACCCAGTACTTC. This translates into CASSGDRVETQYF.

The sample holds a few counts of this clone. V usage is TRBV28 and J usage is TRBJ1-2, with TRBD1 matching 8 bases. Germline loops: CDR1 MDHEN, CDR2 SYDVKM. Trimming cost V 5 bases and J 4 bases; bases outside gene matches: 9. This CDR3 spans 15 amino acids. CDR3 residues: CASSRGRGRGYGYTF. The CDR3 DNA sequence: TGTGCCAGCAGTCGGGGCAGGGGGCGAGGCTATGGCTACACCTTC.

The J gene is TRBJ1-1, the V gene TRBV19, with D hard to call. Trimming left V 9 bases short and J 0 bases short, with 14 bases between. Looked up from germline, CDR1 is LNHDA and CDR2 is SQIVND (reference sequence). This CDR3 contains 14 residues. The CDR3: CASRLASLNTEAFF. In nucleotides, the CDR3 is TGTGCCAGCCGACTGGCCTCCCTGAACACTGAAGCTTTCTTT.

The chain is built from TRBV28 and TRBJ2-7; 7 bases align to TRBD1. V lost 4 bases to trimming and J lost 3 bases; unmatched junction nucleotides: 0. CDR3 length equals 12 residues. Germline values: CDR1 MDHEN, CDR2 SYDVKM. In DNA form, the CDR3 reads TGTGCCAGCAGTTCAGGGGGCTACGAGCAGTACTTC. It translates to CASSSGGYEQYF.

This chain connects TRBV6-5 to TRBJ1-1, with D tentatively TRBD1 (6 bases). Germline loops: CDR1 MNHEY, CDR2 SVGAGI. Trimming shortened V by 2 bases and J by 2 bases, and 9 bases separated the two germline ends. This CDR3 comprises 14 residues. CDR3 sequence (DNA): TGTGCCAGCAGTTACGACAGGAAAAACACTGAAGCTTTCTTT. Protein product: CASSYDRKNTEAFF.

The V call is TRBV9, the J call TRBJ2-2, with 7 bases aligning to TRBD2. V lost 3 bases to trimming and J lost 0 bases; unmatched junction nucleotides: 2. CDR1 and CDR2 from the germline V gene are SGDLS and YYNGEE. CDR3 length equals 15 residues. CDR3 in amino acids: CASSATSANTGELFF. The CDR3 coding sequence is TGTGCCAGCAGCGCCACTAGCGCGAACACCGGGGAGCTGTTTTTT.

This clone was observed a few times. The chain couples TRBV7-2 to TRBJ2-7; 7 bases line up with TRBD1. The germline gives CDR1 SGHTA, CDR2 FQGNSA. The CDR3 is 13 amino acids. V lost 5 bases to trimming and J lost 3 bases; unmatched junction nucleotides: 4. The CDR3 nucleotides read TGTGCCAGCAGCACTAGGGGGCGCTACGAGCAGTACTTC. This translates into CASSTRGRYEQYF.

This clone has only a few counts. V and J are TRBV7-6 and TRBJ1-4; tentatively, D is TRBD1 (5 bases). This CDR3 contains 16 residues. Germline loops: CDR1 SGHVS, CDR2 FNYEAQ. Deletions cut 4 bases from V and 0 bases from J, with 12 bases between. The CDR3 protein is CASSWRQPSTNEKLFF. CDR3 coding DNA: TGTGCCAGCAGCTGGCGACAGCCCTCAACTAATGAAAAACTGTTTTTT.

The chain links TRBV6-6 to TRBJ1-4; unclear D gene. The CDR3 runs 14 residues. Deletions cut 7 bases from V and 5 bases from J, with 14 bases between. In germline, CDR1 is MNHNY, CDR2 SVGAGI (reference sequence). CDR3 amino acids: CASIDAGVNEKLFF. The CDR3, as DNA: TGTGCCAGCATAGACGCCGGGGTGAATGAAAAACTGTTTTTT.

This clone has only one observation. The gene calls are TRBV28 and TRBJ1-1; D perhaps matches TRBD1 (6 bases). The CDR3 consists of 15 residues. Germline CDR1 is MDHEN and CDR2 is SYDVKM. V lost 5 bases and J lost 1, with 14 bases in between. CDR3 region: CASSPRTVENTEAFF. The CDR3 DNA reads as TGTGCCAGCAGTCCCCGGACAGTAGAGAACACTGAAGCTTTCTTT.